The rows below give T cell receptor beta chains drawn from one sample of a study of vaccination effects on CD4 cells after COVID-19. Antigens of these TCRs are unknown. Assay: immunoSEQ multiplex PCR; the TCRdb copy retains only in-frame clones and omits some. Of more than 20,000 clones listed, roughly three quarters were seen once; the top ten hold 9.1%. Sequenced here: CD4+ T cells from PBMCs cultured with HCoV-NL63 spike peptides, sampled before COVID-19 vaccination. The receptor set was obtained from a human donor who received a COVID-19 vaccine. CDR3s include the opening cysteine and the closing phenylalanine or tryptophan. A D gene is named only where the DNA matches it firmly. Size is omitted from some rows. Given values are once, few, many or a class for expanded clones.

j_call | v_call | clone_size | d_call | cdr3_aa | cdr3_nt
TRBJ2-4 | TRBV6-5 | few | NA | CASRVELAKNIQYF | TGTGCCAGCAGGGTGGAATTAGCCAAAAACATTCAGTACTTC
TRBJ1-1 | TRBV5-6 | NA | TRBD1 | CASSSQGALEAFF | TGTGCCAGCAGTTCACAGGGGGCTCTTGAAGCTTTCTTT
TRBJ1-1 | TRBV18 | NA | NA | CASSPQGVNTEAFF | TGTGCCAGCTCACCACAGGGAGTGAACACTGAAGCTTTCTTT
TRBJ2-5 | TRBV5-1 | NA | NA | CASSLVTLKETQYF | TGCGCCAGCAGCTTGGTCACCTTAAAAGAGACCCAGTACTTC
TRBJ2-5 | TRBV19 | NA | NA | CASTDGETQYF | TGTGCCAGTACCGACGGAGAGACCCAGTACTTC
TRBJ2-3 | TRBV9 | NA | NA | CASSVGLDTQYF | TGTGCCAGCAGCGTAGGGCTAGATACGCAGTATTTT
TRBJ2-1 | TRBV3-1/TRBV3-2 | once | NA | CASSQDDSLIGQFF | TGTGCCAGCAGCCAAGATGACTCCCTTATAGGGCAGTTCTTC
TRBJ2-5 | TRBV6-2/TRBV6-3 | once | NA | CASSYGGARETQYF | TGTGCCAGCAGTTACGGGGGGGCCCGGGAGACCCAGTACTTC
TRBJ2-7 | TRBV27 | NA | NA | CASSGAYEQYF | TGTGCCAGCAGTGGGGCCTACGAGCAGTACTTC
TRBJ1-4 | TRBV14 | NA | NA | CASSQMDGEKLFF | TGTGCCAGCAGCCAAATGGACGGCGAAAAACTGTTTTTT
TRBJ2-3 | TRBV5-1 | NA | NA | CASSPGGRNTDTQYF | TGCGCCAGCAGCCCTGGGGGGCGAAACACAGATACGCAGTATTTT
TRBJ1-1 | TRBV2 | NA | NA | CASSEAGAEAFF | TGTGCCAGCAGTGAAGCAGGGGCAGAAGCTTTCTTT
TRBJ2-7 | TRBV5-4 | NA | TRBD1 | CATRQGGDEQYF | TGTGCCACAAGACAGGGGGGCGACGAGCAGTACTTC
TRBJ2-6 | TRBV18 | few | NA | CASSPYGEINVLTF | TGTGCCAGCTCACCATATGGAGAGATCAACGTCCTGACTTTC
TRBJ1-6 | TRBV12-3/TRBV12-4 | NA | NA | CASSPDWDSPLHF | TGTGCCAGCAGCCCCGATTGGGATTCACCCCTCCACTTT
TRBJ2-5 | TRBV27 | NA | NA | CASSIPGQETQYF | TGTGCCAGCAGTATCCCAGGGCAAGAGACCCAGTACTTC
TRBJ2-1 | TRBV11-2 | NA | TRBD2 | CASSFLAGGIYNEQFF | TGTGCCAGCAGCTTCCTAGCGGGGGGAATTTACAATGAGCAGTTCTTC
TRBJ1-4 | TRBV19 | NA | TRBD1 | CASSTTGGAGVKLFF | TGTGCCAGTAGTACCACAGGGGGCGCTGGGGTAAAACTGTTTTTT
TRBJ2-3 | TRBV25-1 | NA | NA | CASSVSTDTQYF | TGTGCCAGCAGTGTCAGCACAGATACGCAGTATTTT
TRBJ1-4 | TRBV18 | NA | TRBD1 | CASSQTTGTGRATNEKLFF | TGTGCCAGCTCACAAACGACCGGGACAGGACGTGCAACTAATGAAAAACTGTTTTTT
TRBJ2-1 | TRBV5-5 | NA | NA | CASSLLLEGKYNEQFF | TGTGCCAGCAGCTTGTTACTAGAGGGCAAATACAATGAGCAGTTCTTC